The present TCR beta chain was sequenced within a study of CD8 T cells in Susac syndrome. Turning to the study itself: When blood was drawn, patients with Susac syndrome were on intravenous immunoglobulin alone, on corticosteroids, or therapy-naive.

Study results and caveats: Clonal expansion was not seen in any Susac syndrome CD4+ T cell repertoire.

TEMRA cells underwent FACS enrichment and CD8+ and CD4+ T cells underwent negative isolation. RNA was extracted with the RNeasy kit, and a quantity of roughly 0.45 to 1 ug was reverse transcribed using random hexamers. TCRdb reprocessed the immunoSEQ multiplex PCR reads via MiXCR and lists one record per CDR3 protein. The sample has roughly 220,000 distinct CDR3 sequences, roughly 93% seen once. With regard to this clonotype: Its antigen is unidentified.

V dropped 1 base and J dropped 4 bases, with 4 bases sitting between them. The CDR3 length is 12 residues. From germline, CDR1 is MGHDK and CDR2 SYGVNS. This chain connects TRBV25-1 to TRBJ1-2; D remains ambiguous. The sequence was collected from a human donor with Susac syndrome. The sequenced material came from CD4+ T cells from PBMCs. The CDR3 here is CASSEFSYGYTF. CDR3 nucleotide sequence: TGTGCCAGCAGTGAATTCAGCTATGGCTACACCTTC.